This TCR beta chain derives from a study of naive and memory T cell subsets. Adult healthy volunteers gave 2.5 ml peripheral blood for whole-blood RNA. A UMI-containing oligonucleotide was joined by 3' ligation to the TCR cDNA template. Concerning this clonotype: Relative to the germline gene, one junction end is altered; a read error may explain this.

There are 17 residues in the CDR3. Germline lookup yields CDR1 MNHEY and CDR2 SVGAGI. For blood and skin samples, reverse transcription used TCR alpha and beta constant primers. TCRdb reprocessed the 5' RACE reads with MiXCR, giving one entry per CDR3 protein. The repertoire holds approximately 27,000 distinct CDR3 sequences, with around a quarter as singletons. The rearrangement links TRBV6-5 to TRBJ1-1; 8 bases line up with TRBD1. The source of this sequence is a female donor in good health. The CDR3 DNA reads TGTGCCAGCAGTTCGCTGAGACAGGGGAACTGGAACCCTGAAGCTTTCTTT. Its translation: CASSSLRQGNWNPEAFF.